This T cell receptor beta chain derives from a study of blood T cell repertoires in COVID-19. The V and J ends lost 0 bases and 4 bases respectively, with 14 bases between them. Germline CDR1 and CDR2: SGDLS and YYNGEE. This CDR3 contains 15 residues. Assignments of participants to cohorts depended upon their own reported clinical history. The recovered donors of Cohort 3 showed two negative PCRs, clearance, or symptom resolution. Profiled with immunoSEQ multiplex PCR; TCRdb holds only in-frame clones, not every one. Of under 200,000 clones detected, more than 75% appear once; the ten largest clones hold roughly 7%.

The receptor was derived from a woman in her forties or fifties who had recovered from COVID-19. Sequenced material: PBMCs or T cells enriched from blood (not recorded which). V gene TRBV9 combines with J gene TRBJ2-7; D perhaps matches TRBD1 (5 bases). This chain's CDR3 is CASSVAAGLGYEQYF. In DNA form, the CDR3 reads TGTGCCAGCAGCGTAGCGGCAGGGCTTGGGTACGAGCAGTACTTC.